The rows below give T cell receptor beta chains drawn from one sample of a study of CD8 T cells in Susac syndrome. From the immunoSEQ multiplex PCR reads, TCRdb called clonotypes with MiXCR, one entry per CDR3 protein. The data show approximately 65,000 distinct CDR3 sequences, around nine tenths seen once. Sequencing was performed on CD8+ T cells from PBMCs. The receptor set was obtained from a human donor in good health. Both conserved end residues are part of each CDR3. A D gene is named only where the DNA matches it firmly. Some rows mark clone size as missing; the rest say once, few, many or name a class of expanded clone.

TRBJ1-2,TRBV30,TRBD1,NA,CAWSFEDRNYGYTF,TGTGCCTGGAGTTTTGAGGACAGGAATTATGGCTACACCTTC
TRBJ1-2,TRBV5-1,NA,once,CASSPNRVGYTF,TGCGCCAGCAGCCCAAACAGGGTTGGCTACACCTTC
TRBJ2-2,TRBV2,TRBD1,NA,CASSGGTGRRVTNTGELFF,TGTGCCAGCAGCGGCGGGACAGGGAGAAGAGTGACGAACACCGGGGAGCTGTTTTTT
TRBJ1-6,TRBV12-3/TRBV12-4,NA,NA,CASSPGQGLYSPLHF,TGTGCCAGCAGTCCAGGTCAGGGCCTCTATTCACCCCTCCACTTT
TRBJ2-3,TRBV27,TRBD2,once,CASSPPGLVSTDTQYF,TGTGCCAGCAGTCCCCCGGGACTAGTTTCCACAGATACGCAGTATTTT
TRBJ2-1,TRBV27,NA,NA,CASSDRGYNEQFF,TGTGCCAGCTCCGACCGAGGTTACAATGAGCAGTTCTTC
TRBJ1-1,TRBV19,NA,NA,CASAERAMNTEAFF,TGTGCCAGTGCAGAGAGAGCAATGAACACTGAAGCTTTCTTT
TRBJ2-5,TRBV6-2/TRBV6-3,NA,NA,CASRASGWDRETQYF,TGTGCCAGCAGGGCAAGCGGGTGGGATCGGGAGACCCAGTACTTC
TRBJ2-7,TRBV5-6,TRBD1,NA,CASSWGTGTAYEQYF,TGTGCCAGCAGCTGGGGGACAGGGACCGCCTACGAGCAGTACTTC
TRBJ2-5,TRBV7-9,NA,NA,CASSDRGGLTETQYF,TGTGCCAGCAGCGATCGAGGGGGGCTGACAGAGACCCAGTACTTC
TRBJ2-7,TRBV7-9,NA,NA,CASSPRTRYEQYF,TGTGCCAGCAGCCCTCGTACACGCTACGAGCAGTACTTC
TRBJ2-7,TRBV28,NA,NA,CASSSPGGEQYF,TGTGCCAGCAGTTCGCCCGGCGGGGAGCAGTACTTC
TRBJ2-3,TRBV7-9,NA,NA,CASSQSGTNTFRTQYF,TGTGCCAGCAGCCAGTCAGGGACAAATACGTTCCGTACGCAGTATTTT
TRBJ1-5,TRBV6-5,NA,NA,CASSYSWEGNQPQHF,TGTGCCAGCAGTTACAGCTGGGAAGGGAATCAGCCCCAGCATTTT
TRBJ2-5,TRBV4-1,NA,NA,CASSQTRTYLMETQYF,TGCGCCAGCAGCCAAACCCGGACTTACCTGATGGAGACCCAGTACTTC
TRBJ1-6,TRBV7-9,NA,NA,CASSPNPGSNSPLHF,TGTGCCAGCAGCCCTAACCCAGGGTCCAATTCACCCCTCCACTTT
TRBJ1-1,TRBV30,NA,NA,CAWTLDRQNTEAFF,TGTGCCTGGACCCTGGACAGACAGAACACTGAAGCTTTCTTT
TRBJ1-6,TRBV27,NA,few,CASSRVNSPLHF,TGTGCCAGCAGCCGAGTGAATTCACCCCTCCACTTT
TRBJ2-7,TRBV6-2/TRBV6-3,NA,NA,CASSLGPAEQYF,TGTGCCAGCAGTTTAGGTCCTGCCGAGCAGTACTTC
TRBJ1-1,TRBV5-8,NA,NA,CASSLEEMEMNTEAFF,TGTGCCAGCAGCTTGGAGGAAATGGAGATGAACACTGAAGCTTTCTTT
TRBJ2-7,TRBV5-5,NA,NA,CASSLLQGSYEQYF,TGTGCCAGCAGCTTATTACAGGGTTCCTACGAGCAGTACTTC
TRBJ1-2,TRBV6-5,NA,NA,CASSYSLGGYTF,TGTGCCAGCAGTTACTCCCTCGGTGGCTACACCTTC
TRBJ2-7,TRBV27,NA,NA,CASSSRGWEQYF,TGTGCCAGCAGTTCAAGAGGGTGGGAGCAGTACTTC
TRBJ1-1,TRBV9,NA,NA,CASSPGGLNTEAFF,TGTGCCAGCAGCCCGGGGGGTCTGAACACTGAAGCTTTCTTT
TRBJ2-7,TRBV20-1,NA,NA,CSAQPLFGSYEQYF,TGCAGTGCGCAACCATTGTTTGGATCTTACGAGCAGTACTTC
TRBJ1-1,TRBV12-3/TRBV12-4,NA,NA,CASTPTKGELNTEAFF,TGTGCCAGCACCCCCACAAAAGGGGAGTTGAACACTGAAGCTTTCTTT
TRBJ1-5,TRBV4-1,NA,NA,CASSQEPGVWNQPQHF,TGCGCCAGCAGCCAAGAACCGGGGGTATGGAATCAGCCCCAGCATTTT
TRBJ2-7,TRBV7-9,TRBD1,NA,CASSTTGSSYEQYF,TGTGCCAGCAGCACGACAGGGAGCTCCTACGAGCAGTACTTC
TRBJ1-6,TRBV12-3/TRBV12-4,TRBD1,NA,CASSEAGTGYSPLHF,TGTGCCAGCAGTGAGGCCGGGACAGGGTATTCACCCCTCCACTTT
TRBJ2-7,TRBV4-1,NA,NA,CASSQIRDVAYEQYF,TGCGCCAGCAGCCAGATCCGGGACGTAGCCTACGAGCAGTACTTC
TRBJ2-5,TRBV6-5,TRBD1,NA,CASSGRGFGETQYF,TGTGCCAGCAGTGGCAGGGGGTTTGGGGAGACCCAGTACTTC
TRBJ2-1,TRBV30,NA,once,CAWSYSILEQFF,TGTGCCTGGAGCTACAGTATCTTAGAGCAGTTCTTC
TRBJ1-1,TRBV30,NA,once,CAWSVEGYTEAFF,TGTGCCTGGAGTGTAGAGGGCTACACTGAAGCTTTCTTT
TRBJ2-7,TRBV12-3/TRBV12-4,NA,NA,CASSLRLKYEQYF,TGTGCCAGCAGTTTAAGGCTAAAGTACGAGCAGTACTTC
TRBJ2-7,TRBV6-1,NA,NA,CASRADGYEQYF,TGTGCCAGCAGAGCAGACGGTTACGAGCAGTACTTC
TRBJ2-7,TRBV24-1,NA,NA,CATSELRGVKDEQYF,TGTGCCACCAGTGAATTGAGGGGCGTAAAAGACGAGCAGTACTTC
TRBJ1-1,TRBV6-2/TRBV6-3,NA,NA,CASSYSPRSPTEAFF,TGTGCCAGCAGTTACTCGCCCAGATCCCCAACTGAAGCTTTCTTT